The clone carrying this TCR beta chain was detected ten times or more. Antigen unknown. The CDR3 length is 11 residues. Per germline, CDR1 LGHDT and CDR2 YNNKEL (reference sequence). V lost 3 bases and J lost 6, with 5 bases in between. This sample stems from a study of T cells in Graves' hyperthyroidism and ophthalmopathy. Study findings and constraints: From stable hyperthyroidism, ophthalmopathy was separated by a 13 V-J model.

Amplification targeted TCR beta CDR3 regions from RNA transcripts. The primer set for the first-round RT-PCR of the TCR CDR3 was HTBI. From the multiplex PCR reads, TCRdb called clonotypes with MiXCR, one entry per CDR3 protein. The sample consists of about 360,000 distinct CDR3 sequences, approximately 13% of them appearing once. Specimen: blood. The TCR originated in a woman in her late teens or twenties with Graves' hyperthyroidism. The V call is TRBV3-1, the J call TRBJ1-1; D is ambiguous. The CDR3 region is CASSQRAEAFF. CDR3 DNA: TGTGCCAGCAGCCAGCGTGCTGAAGCTTTCTTT.